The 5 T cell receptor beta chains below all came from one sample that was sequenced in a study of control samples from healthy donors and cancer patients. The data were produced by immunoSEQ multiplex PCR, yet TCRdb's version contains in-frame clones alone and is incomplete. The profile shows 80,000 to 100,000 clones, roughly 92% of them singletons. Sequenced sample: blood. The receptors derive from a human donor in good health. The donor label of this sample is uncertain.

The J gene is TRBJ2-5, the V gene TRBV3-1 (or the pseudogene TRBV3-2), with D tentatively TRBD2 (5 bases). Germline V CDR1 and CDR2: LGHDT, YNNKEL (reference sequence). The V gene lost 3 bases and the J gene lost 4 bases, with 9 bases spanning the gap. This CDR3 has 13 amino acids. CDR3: CASSHGGVETQYF. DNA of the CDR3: TGTGCCAGCAGCCACGGAGGAGTAGAGACCCAGTACTTC.

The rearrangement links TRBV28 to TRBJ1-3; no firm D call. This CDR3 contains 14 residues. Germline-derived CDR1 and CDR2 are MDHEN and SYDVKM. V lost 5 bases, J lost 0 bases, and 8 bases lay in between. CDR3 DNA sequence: TGTGCCAGCAGTCTGTCAGTCTCTGGAAACACCATATATTTT. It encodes CASSLSVSGNTIYF.

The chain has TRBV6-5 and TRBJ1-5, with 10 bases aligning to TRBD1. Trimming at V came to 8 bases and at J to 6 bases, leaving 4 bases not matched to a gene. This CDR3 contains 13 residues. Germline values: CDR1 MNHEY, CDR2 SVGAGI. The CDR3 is CASGRQGAQPQHF. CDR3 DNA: TGTGCCAGCGGTAGACAGGGGGCTCAGCCCCAGCATTTT.

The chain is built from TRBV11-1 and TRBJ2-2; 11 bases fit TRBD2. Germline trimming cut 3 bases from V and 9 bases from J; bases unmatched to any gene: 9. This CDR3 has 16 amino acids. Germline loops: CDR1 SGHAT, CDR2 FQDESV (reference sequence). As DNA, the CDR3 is TGTGCCAGCAGCTTTGGGGCTAGCGGGGGGCACCGGGAGCTGTTTTTT. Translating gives CASSFGASGGHRELFF.

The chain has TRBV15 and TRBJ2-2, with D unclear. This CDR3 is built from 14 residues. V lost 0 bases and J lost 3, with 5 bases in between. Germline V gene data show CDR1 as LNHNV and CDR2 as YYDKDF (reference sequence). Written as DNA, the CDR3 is TGTGCCACCAGCAGAGATTTGGACACCGGGGAGCTGTTTTTT. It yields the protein CATSRDLDTGELFF. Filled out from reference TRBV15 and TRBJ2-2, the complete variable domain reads DAMVIQNPRYQVTQFGKPVTLSCSQTLNHNVMYWYQQKSSQAPKLLFHYYDKDFNNEADTPDNFQSRRPNTSFCFLDIRSPGLGDTAMYLCATSRDLDTGELFFGEGSRLTVL.